This T cell receptor (beta chain) was sequenced for a study of cytomegalovirus exposure and HLA in healthy donors. Notes on the study in general: TRBV6-2, TRBV6-3 and some other V segments were excluded as indistinguishable. Analyses of presence/absence relied on an assumption of roughly uniform sequencing depth across donors.

Primers: 60 Vbeta forward and 13 Jbeta reverse. Clones were sequenced by immunoSEQ multiplex PCR, and TCRdb holds only the in-frame ones, with some missing. This table holds roughly 120,000 clones, 65% to 90% found once. V lost 7 bases and J lost 0; bases outside the gene matches: 6. Germline CDR1 SQVTM, CDR2 ANQGSEA. The CDR3 loop spans 15 amino acids. About this clone: Its target is not known.

The TCR sequence derives from a woman in her thirties in good health and CMV-seronegative. Sequenced material: PBMCs. The chain is built from TRBV29-1 and TRBJ2-1, with TRBD2 matching 10 bases. This CDR3 reads CSASTSGTSYNEQFF. In DNA, the CDR3 is TGCAGCGCCTCAACTAGCGGGACCTCCTACAATGAGCAGTTCTTC.